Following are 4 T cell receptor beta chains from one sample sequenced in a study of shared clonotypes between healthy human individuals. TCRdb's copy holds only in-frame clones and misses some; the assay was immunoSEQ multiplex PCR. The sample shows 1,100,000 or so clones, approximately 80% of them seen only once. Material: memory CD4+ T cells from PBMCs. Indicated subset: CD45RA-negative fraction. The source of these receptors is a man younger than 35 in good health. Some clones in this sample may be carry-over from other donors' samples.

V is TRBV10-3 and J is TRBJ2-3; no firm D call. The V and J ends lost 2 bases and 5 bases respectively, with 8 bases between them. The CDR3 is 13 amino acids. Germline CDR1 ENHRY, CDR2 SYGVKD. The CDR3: CAISERGGDTQYF. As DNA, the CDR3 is TGTGCCATCAGTGAGAGAGGCGGAGATACGCAGTATTTT.

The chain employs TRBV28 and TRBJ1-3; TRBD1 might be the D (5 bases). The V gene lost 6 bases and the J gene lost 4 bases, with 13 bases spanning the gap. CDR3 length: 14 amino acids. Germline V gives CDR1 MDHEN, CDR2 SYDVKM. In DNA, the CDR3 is TGTGCCAGCAGAGACAGTCTAGGCGGAAACACCATATATTTT. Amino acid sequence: CASRDSLGGNTIYF.

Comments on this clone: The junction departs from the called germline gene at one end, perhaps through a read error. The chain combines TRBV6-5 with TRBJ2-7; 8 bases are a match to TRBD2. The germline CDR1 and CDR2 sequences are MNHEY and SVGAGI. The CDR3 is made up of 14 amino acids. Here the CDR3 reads CASSYPAAAGDSCF. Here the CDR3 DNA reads TGTGCCAGCAGTTACCCCGCGGCAGCGGGAGACTCATGCTTC.

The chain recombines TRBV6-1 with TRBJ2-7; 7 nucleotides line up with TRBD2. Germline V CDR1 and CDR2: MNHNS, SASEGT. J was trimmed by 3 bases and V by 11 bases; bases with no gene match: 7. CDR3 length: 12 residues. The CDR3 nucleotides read TGTGCCGCACTCCGGGAGGACTACGAGCAGTACTTC. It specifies CAALREDYEQYF.